Shown below are 10 T cell receptor beta chains from a single sample sequenced in a study of T cell repertoires in cytomegalovirus infection. MiXCR, applied by TCRdb to the reads, yields one record per CDR3 protein. Found here are about 530,000 distinct CDR3 sequences, 26% of them singletons; the top ten hold less than 15%. Sequenced sample: PBMCs. The receptors shown here come from a human donor in good health (CMV status not recorded). Some clones in this sample may be carry-over from other donors' samples.

This rearrangement joins TRBV4-1 to TRBJ2-3, with D tentatively TRBD2 (6 bases). V gave up 1 base and J gave up 6 bases, with 14 bases separating them. The CDR3 length is 15 residues. Germline CDR1 reads MGHRA; CDR2 reads YSYEKL. As DNA, the CDR3 is TGCGCCAGCAGCCAAGGGTTGGTAGCGGCCGATACGCAGTATTTT. Translating gives CASSQGLVAADTQYF.

This clonotype was seen a few times. The gene calls are TRBV28 and TRBJ2-5; no clear D. V was trimmed by 6 bases and J by 7 bases, leaving 12 bases between them. The germline CDR1 and CDR2 sequences are MDHEN and SYDVKM. The CDR3 is 12 residues long. The CDR3 DNA reads as TGTGCCAGCAGCCCCGGTATTCGGACCCAGTACTTC. It translates to CASSPGIRTQYF. Supplemented by reference TRBV28 and TRBJ2-5, the full variable domain reads DVKVTQSSRYLVKRTGEKVFLECVQDMDHENMFWYRQDPGLGLRLIYFSYDVKMKEKGDIPEGYSVSREKKERFSLILESASTNQTSMYLCASSPGIRTQYFGPGTRLLVL.

This chain connects TRBV28 to TRBJ2-7; 8 bases map to TRBD1. The CDR3 has 11 amino acids. V dropped 8 bases and J dropped 4; count of bases not matched to a gene: 1. CDR1 is MDHEN, CDR2 SYDVKM, per germline. This CDR3 is CASGTGYEQYV. As DNA, the CDR3 is TGTGCCAGCGGGACAGGATACGAGCAGTACGTC.

This clonotype was counted ten times or more. The chain is built from TRBV7-9 and TRBJ1-1; tentative D call: TRBD1 (5 bases). Trimming cost V 5 bases and J 4 bases, with 20 bases left between them. The CDR3 extends over 16 amino acids. Germline values: CDR1 SEHNR, CDR2 FQNEAQ (reference sequence). This chain's CDR3 is CASSPGTFAGGTEAFF. CDR3 in DNA: TGTGCCAGCAGCCCTGGGACGTTCGCGGGTGGCACTGAAGCTTTCTTT.

This clonotype was counted at least ten times. The chain joins TRBV11-2 to TRBJ2-1; 7 bases line up with TRBD2. Looked up from germline, CDR1 is SGHAT and CDR2 is FQNNGV. V was pared by 4 bases and J by 0 bases, with 12 bases of the junction left unmatched. This CDR3 has 18 residues. DNA for the CDR3: TGTGCCAGCAGCTCAACGGTGGGCGGGAGCGGCTCCTACAATGAGCAGTTCTTC. It codes for CASSSTVGGSGSYNEQFF.

The chain is built from TRBV20-1 and TRBJ2-3; TRBD2 matches at 10 bases. The germline gives CDR1 DFQATT, CDR2 SNEGSKA (reference sequence). This CDR3 is built from 14 residues. V was pared by 6 bases and J by 7 bases, with 10 bases of the junction left unmatched. CDR3 region: CSASGLAELYTQYF. The DNA of the CDR3 is TGCAGTGCCTCCGGACTAGCGGAGCTATATACGCAGTATTTT.

This clonotype was counted ten times or more. V is TRBV7-2 and J is TRBJ1-2; D gene unclear. Trimming pared 5 bases from V and 2 bases from J, leaving 12 bases between. From germline, CDR1 is SGHTA and CDR2 FQGNSA. The CDR3 consists of 14 residues. This CDR3 is CASSPPGLNYGYTF. The CDR3 DNA follows: TGTGCCAGCAGCCCTCCGGGATTGAACTATGGCTACACCTTC.

This chain uses TRBV18 with TRBJ1-4; possible D gene TRBD1, 5 bases. The germline CDR1 and CDR2 sequences are KGHSH and LQKENI. The V end was cut by 8 bases, the J end by 1 base, with 8 bases between. CDR3 length: 13 amino acids. CDR3 loop: CASTDITNEKLFF. The CDR3, as DNA: TGTGCCAGCACGGACATAACTAATGAAAAACTGTTTTTT. Filled out from reference TRBV18 and TRBJ1-4, the complete variable domain reads NAGVMQNPRHLVRRRGQEARLRCSPMKGHSHVYWYRQLPEEGLKFMVYLQKENIIDESGMPKERFSAEFPKEGPSILRIQQVVRGDSAAYFCASTDITNEKLFFGSGTQLSVL.

The chain recombines TRBV4-1 with TRBJ2-1; 12 bases line up with TRBD2. Germline CDR1 reads MGHRA; CDR2 reads YSYEKL. Germline trimming cut 0 bases from V and 10 bases from J; bases unmatched to any gene: 1. CDR3 length equals 14 residues. CDR3 in amino acids: CASSQETSGREQFF. CDR3 DNA sequence: TGCGCCAGCAGCCAAGAGACTAGCGGGAGAGAGCAGTTCTTC.

This clonotype showed up many times. The V gene is TRBV7-2, the J gene TRBJ1-2; weak D call: TRBD1 (5 bases). Trimming left V 5 bases short and J 0 bases short, with 7 bases between. From germline, CDR1 is SGHTA and CDR2 FQGNSA. This CDR3 has 13 amino acids. CDR3 sequence: CASSPGPNYGYTF. CDR3 nucleotide sequence: TGTGCCAGCAGCCCGGGACCTAACTATGGCTACACCTTC.